These 32 T cell receptor beta chains share one sample of origin, sequenced in a study of cytomegalovirus exposure and HLA in healthy donors. The study ran its PCR with 60 Vbeta and 13 Jbeta primers. TCRdb keeps only in-frame clones here, not all; method: immunoSEQ multiplex PCR. The table lists 90,000 to 110,000 clones, about 76% of them singletons. Source material: PBMCs. Receptor source: a young woman in good health and CMV-seronegative.

The chain couples TRBV6-4 to TRBJ1-1; 7 bases are shared with TRBD1. J was trimmed by 5 bases and V by 2 bases; bases with no gene match: 20. Germline CDR1 MRHNA, CDR2 SNTAGT. The CDR3 consists of 19 residues. The CDR3 sequence is CASSDPRRGGEGRETEAFF. Written as DNA, the CDR3 is TGTGCCAGCAGTGACCCTCGTAGAGGGGGCGAGGGAAGAGAAACTGAAGCTTTCTTT.

V and J are TRBV4-2 and TRBJ1-5; 7 bases fit TRBD1. The ends lost 0 bases at V and 9 bases at J; junction bases unmatched: 8. CDR1 LGHNA and CDR2 YNFKEQ come from the germline V gene. This CDR3 has 15 amino acids. This CDR3 reads CASSQEAGGLVPQHF. The CDR3 DNA is TGTGCCAGCAGCCAAGAGGCAGGGGGACTCGTGCCCCAGCATTTT.

This chain connects TRBV9 to TRBJ2-1, with TRBD2 as a possible D gene (5 bases). The CDR3 is made up of 14 amino acids. Germline V gene sequence: CDR1 SGDLS, CDR2 YYNGEE. V dropped 2 bases and J dropped 1 base, with 7 bases sitting between them. CDR3: CASSVRGSYNEQFF. Written as DNA, the CDR3 is TGTGCCAGCAGCGTCCGGGGTTCCTACAATGAGCAGTTCTTC.

The chain employs TRBV9 and TRBJ2-1; D remains ambiguous. CDR1 is SGDLS and CDR2 is YYNGEE in the germline V gene. The CDR3 spans 11 residues. Trimming shortened V by 0 bases and J by 9 bases, and 4 bases separated the two germline ends. CDR3 residues: CASSVAGEQFF. CDR3 sequence (DNA): TGTGCCAGCAGCGTAGCAGGTGAGCAGTTCTTC.

The V and J genes are TRBV27 and TRBJ2-6, with a weak D call TRBD1 (6 bases). Trimming pared 7 bases from V and 0 bases from J, leaving 13 bases between. Germline loops: CDR1 MNHEY, CDR2 SMNVEV (reference sequence). The CDR3 sequence is 16 residues long. DNA for the CDR3: TGTGCCAGCACCCAACAGGGTCCCTCTGGGGCCAACGTCCTGACTTTC. This codes for CASTQQGPSGANVLTF.

This chain uses TRBV2 with TRBJ2-3, with 7 bases identical to TRBD1. Germline CDR1 SNHLY, CDR2 FYNNEI. V gave up 8 bases and J gave up 2 bases; unmatched junction bases: 4. This CDR3 is built from 13 residues. CDR3 amino acids: CASRGQFTDTQYF. In DNA, the CDR3 is TGTGCCAGCCGGGGACAGTTCACAGATACGCAGTATTTT.

The rearrangement uses TRBV5-4 and TRBJ2-1, with 7 bases identical to TRBD1. This CDR3 comprises 17 residues. The junction had 17 bases not matched to a gene; V was cut back by 4 bases and J by 7 bases. CDR1 and CDR2 (germline): SGHNT, YYREEE (reference sequence). CDR3 in amino acids: CASSPSRGLRVGNEQFF. CDR3 nucleotides: TGTGCCAGCAGCCCCAGTAGGGGGCTTAGGGTGGGGAATGAGCAGTTCTTC.

This clone was detected a few times. The junction and the germline gene differ at one end; a read error may be behind it. The rearrangement links TRBV7-9 to TRBJ1-6, with TRBD1 as a possible D gene (6 bases). The CDR3 sequence is 14 residues long. Germline V CDR1 and CDR2: SEHNR, FQNEAQ (reference sequence). The DNA of the CDR3 is TGTGCCAGCAGCCTAGCAGGGGATAATTCACCCCTCCACTTT. Its protein product is CASSLAGDNSPLHF. Together with reference TRBV7-9 and TRBJ1-6, the CDR3 gives the full variable domain: DTGVSQNPRHKITKRGQNVTFRCDPISEHNRLYWYRQTLGQGPEFLTYFQNEAQLEKSRLLSDRFSAERPKGSFSTLEIQRTEQGDSAMYLCASSLAGDNSPLHFGNGTRLTVT.

V usage is TRBV6-4 and J usage is TRBJ2-2; D remains unclear. Trimming pared 4 bases from V and 4 bases from J, leaving 10 bases between. CDR1 and CDR2 (germline): MRHNA, SNTAGT. The CDR3 extends over 14 amino acids. This CDR3 is CASSAYFGTGELFF. CDR3 in DNA: TGTGCCAGCAGTGCCTACTTCGGCACCGGGGAGCTGTTTTTT.

The chain is built from TRBV5-4 and TRBJ2-1; 7 bases are a match to TRBD2. This CDR3 is 14 amino acids long. V dropped 2 bases and J dropped 3; count of bases not matched to a gene: 2. CDR1 and CDR2 (germline): SGHNT, YYREEE (reference sequence). In DNA form, the CDR3 reads TGTGCCAGCAGCTTTACTAGCGACTACAATGAGCAGTTCTTC. This codes for CASSFTSDYNEQFF.

The chain carries TRBV7-9 and TRBJ2-7, with 8 positions matching TRBD1. The germline CDR1 and CDR2 sequences are SEHNR and FQNEAQ (reference sequence). The CDR3 contains 16 residues. With V trimmed by 1 base and J by 6 bases, 11 bases remained unmatched. CDR3 in amino acids: CASSLDLGQGLPEQYF. The CDR3 nucleotides read TGTGCCAGCAGCTTAGATCTTGGACAGGGTCTACCCGAGCAGTACTTC.

The gene calls are TRBV7-9 and TRBJ1-5, with TRBD1 matching 8 bases. The CDR3 has 14 residues. The trim removed 5 bases at V and 3 bases at J, leaving 3 bases unmatched. The V gene's germline CDR1 is SEHNR and CDR2 FQNEAQ (reference sequence). The chain's CDR3 is CASSRQGNNQPQHF. The DNA for the CDR3 is TGTGCCAGCAGCCGACAGGGGAACAATCAGCCCCAGCATTTT.

CDR3 in amino acids: CASSLVAGVFYNEQFF. Written as DNA, the CDR3 is TGTGCCAGCAGCTTGGTCGCGGGAGTATTTTACAATGAGCAGTTCTTC. The genes are TRBV11-2 and TRBJ2-1; 7 bases are a match to TRBD2. The V gene's germline CDR1 is SGHAT and CDR2 FQNNGV. Losses at the gene ends were 3 bases for V and 4 bases for J; bases not matched to a gene: 9. CDR3 length equals 16 residues.

The chain couples TRBV6-6 to TRBJ1-5, with 7 bases lining up with TRBD1. V lost 2 bases and J lost 4; bases outside the gene matches: 5. Germline V gene data show CDR1 as MNHNY and CDR2 as SVGAGI (reference sequence). The CDR3 has 15 amino acids. The CDR3 loop reads CASSYRAGGNQPQHF. The CDR3 nucleotides are TGTGCCAGCAGTTACCGGGCAGGGGGAAATCAGCCCCAGCATTTT.

The chain has TRBV27 and TRBJ1-6, with 7 nucleotides matching TRBD1. This CDR3 is 17 amino acids long. CDR1 and CDR2 from the germline V gene are MNHEY and SMNVEV (reference sequence). Trimming at V came to 3 bases and at J to 8 bases, leaving 13 bases not matched to a gene. In DNA form, the CDR3 reads TGTGCCAGCAGTTTCCTCACCGGGACAGCTTTTGATTCACCCCTCCACTTT. Translation: CASSFLTGTAFDSPLHF.

The CDR3 nucleotides read TGTGCCAGCAGCTTGGCAGCGGGAGCTTGGAATGAGCAGTTCTTC. Protein product: CASSLAAGAWNEQFF. The chain couples TRBV5-8 to TRBJ2-1; TRBD2 agrees at 8 bases. Germline values: CDR1 SGHTS, CDR2 YDEGEE. The CDR3 sequence is 15 residues long. Trimming at V came to 0 bases and at J to 7 bases, leaving 6 bases not matched to a gene.

The V call is TRBV4-3, the J call TRBJ1-5; no definite D call. V was clipped by 0 bases and J by 6 bases, with 12 bases between them. Germline CDR1 and CDR2: LGHNA and YSLEER. The CDR3 is 15 amino acids. CDR3 residues: CASSQDWQRIQPQHF. CDR3 sequence (DNA): TGCGCCAGCAGCCAAGATTGGCAGCGGATTCAGCCCCAGCATTTT.

The V gene is TRBV5-1, the J gene TRBJ2-7; 7 bases fit TRBD1. V lost 0 bases to trimming and J lost 2 bases; unmatched junction nucleotides: 2. The CDR3 has 14 residues. Germline lookup yields CDR1 SGHRS and CDR2 YFSETQ. The chain's CDR3 is CASSLVGTAYEQYF. CDR3 sequence (DNA): TGCGCCAGCAGCTTGGTAGGGACAGCCTACGAGCAGTACTTC.

The chain couples TRBV7-5 to TRBJ2-1; the table's TRBD2 call for D was not verified on the DNA. TRBV7-5 represents a pseudogene. This CDR3 contains 15 residues. Written as DNA, the CDR3 is TGTGCCAGAAGCTTAATGGGCGGGAGTTACAATGAGCAGTTCTTC. Translated: CARSLMGGSYNEQFF.

The rearrangement uses TRBV6-4 and TRBJ2-1; 13 positions agree with TRBD2. Trimming removed 6 bases from V and 9 bases from J; junction bases left unmatched: 8. CDR1 and CDR2 from the germline V gene are MRHNA and SNTAGT. The CDR3 runs to 15 residues. CDR3 bases: TGTGCCAGCAGCCCCCGACTAGCGGGAGGAGGTGAGCAGTTCTTC. Protein sequence: CASSPRLAGGGEQFF.

CDR3 protein: CASSDGASRPQHF. CDR3 nucleotide sequence: TGCGCCAGCAGTGATGGGGCATCACGGCCCCAGCATTTT. The chain links TRBV10-1 to TRBJ1-5; weak D call: TRBD1 (5 bases). V was cut by 3 bases and J by 9 bases, with 12 bases left in between. This CDR3 has 13 residues. CDR1 WNHNN and CDR2 SYGVQD come from the germline V gene (reference sequence).

This chain uses TRBV4-1 with TRBJ2-3; tentatively, D is TRBD2 (6 bases). Germline assignment: CDR1 MGHRA and CDR2 YSYEKL. This CDR3 contains 15 residues. Trimming pared 0 bases from V and 9 bases from J, leaving 16 bases between. The CDR3: CASSQDQGTGVTQYF. The DNA for the CDR3 is TGCGCCAGCAGCCAAGATCAAGGTACGGGGGTAACGCAGTATTTT.

This chain links TRBV11-2 with TRBJ1-5; no reliable D call. The CDR3 consists of 13 residues. The V and J ends lost 5 bases and 7 bases respectively, with 12 bases between them. Germline V CDR1 and CDR2: SGHAT, FQNNGV. The CDR3 is CASSRSTGQPQHF. CDR3 coding DNA: TGTGCCAGCAGCCGCTCAACGGGACAGCCCCAGCATTTT.

The genes are TRBV9 and TRBJ2-3; TRBD2 agrees at 9 bases. The CDR3 is made up of 17 amino acids. Germline V gene data show CDR1 as SGDLS and CDR2 as YYNGEE. The J segment lost 2 bases and the V segment lost 3 bases, leaving 10 bases of the junction unmatched. This chain's CDR3 is CASSADPSGRPTDTQYF. CDR3 DNA sequence: TGTGCCAGCAGCGCAGATCCGAGCGGGAGGCCCACAGATACGCAGTATTTT.

The chain is built from TRBV30 and TRBJ1-2; 9 bases are shared with TRBD1. The CDR3 is 12 residues long. Trimming at V came to 7 bases and at J to 8 bases, leaving 8 bases not matched to a gene. Germline V gene data show CDR1 as GTSNPN and CDR2 as SVGIG (reference sequence). The DNA of the CDR3 is TGTGCCTCGGGACAGGGCGAGGTCGGCTACACCTTC. This encodes CASGQGEVGYTF. Based on the CDR3 plus reference TRBV30 and TRBJ1-2, the full variable domain is SQTIHQWPATLVQPVGSPLSLECTVEGTSNPNLYWYRQAAGRGLQLLFYSVGIGQISSEVPQNLSASRPQDRQFILSSKKLLLSDSGFYLCASGQGEVGYTFGSGTRLTVV.

The rearrangement links TRBV19 to TRBJ2-7; 7 nucleotides agree with TRBD2. The CDR3 runs 14 residues. The junction had 8 bases not matched to a gene; V was cut back by 4 bases and J by 5 bases. Per germline, CDR1 LNHDA and CDR2 SQIVND (reference sequence). CDR3 in amino acids: CASSNRGDSNEQYF. Written as DNA, the CDR3 is TGTGCCAGTAGTAATCGGGGGGACTCGAACGAGCAGTACTTC.

V is TRBV11-2 and J is TRBJ2-2; 12 bases match TRBD2. V gave up 1 base and J gave up 4 bases; unmatched junction bases: 10. The CDR3 is 19 residues long. Germline V lookup: CDR1 SGHAT, CDR2 FQNNGV. Here the CDR3 reads CASSLGDRSTSGSTGELFF. The CDR3 region has the DNA TGTGCCAGCAGCTTAGGTGATCGGTCGACTAGCGGGAGCACCGGGGAGCTGTTTTTT. Looking up the rest from reference TRBV11-2 and TRBJ2-2 gives the full variable domain: EAGVAQSPRYKIIEKRQSVAFWCNPISGHATLYWYQQILGQGPKLLIQFQNNGVVDDSQLPKDRFSAERLKGVDSTLKIQPAKLEDSAVYLCASSLGDRSTSGSTGELFFGEGSRLTVL.

This clone was seen only once. V gene TRBV29-1 combines with J gene TRBJ2-3, with 11 bases fitting TRBD1. The CDR3 consists of 16 residues. V gave up 4 bases and J gave up 2 bases; unmatched junction bases: 8. Per the germline V gene, CDR1 is SQVTM and CDR2 is ANQGSEA. The DNA of the CDR3 is TGCAGCGTTGCTTTGTTAGGACAGGGGGCCACAGATACGCAGTATTTT. Protein: CSVALLGQGATDTQYF.

The V gene is TRBV15, the J gene TRBJ1-6; D possibly corresponds to TRBD1 (5 bases). Germline V gene sequence: CDR1 LNHNV, CDR2 YYDKDF (reference sequence). The CDR3 length is 17 residues. V was trimmed by 8 bases and J by 0 bases, leaving 17 bases between them. This chain's CDR3 is CATAKAGGSSYNSPLHF. In DNA form, the CDR3 reads TGTGCCACCGCAAAGGCCGGGGGAAGCTCCTATAATTCACCCCTCCACTTT.

This clone occurred once. The chain couples TRBV7-6 to TRBJ2-5; D gene uncertain. With 0 bases removed from V and 7 bases from J, the gap between germline ends came to 6 bases. This CDR3 is 12 amino acids long. The germline gives CDR1 SGHVS, CDR2 FNYEAQ. The CDR3 reads CASSLAYGTQYF. In DNA form, the CDR3 reads TGTGCCAGCAGCTTAGCTTACGGGACCCAGTACTTC.

The rearrangement links TRBV4-3 to TRBJ2-6, with D tentatively TRBD1 (5 bases). Germline V gives CDR1 LGHNA, CDR2 YSLEER. The CDR3 spans 12 residues. Trimming removed 6 bases from V and 11 bases from J, with 11 bases in between. The DNA for the CDR3 is TGCGCCAGCAGTCAGGGCGGACACGTCCTGACTTTC. Residues: CASSQGGHVLTF.

This clone was counted a few times. The chain combines TRBV5-1 with TRBJ2-2; 8 positions match TRBD2. Germline V gives CDR1 SGHRS, CDR2 YFSETQ. The junction had 5 bases not matched to a gene; V was cut back by 0 bases and J by 7 bases. This CDR3 spans 15 amino acids. In DNA form, the CDR3 reads TGCGCCAGCAGCTTGGCCGTAGCGGGGAGCGGGGAGCTGTTTTTT. As protein: CASSLAVAGSGELFF.